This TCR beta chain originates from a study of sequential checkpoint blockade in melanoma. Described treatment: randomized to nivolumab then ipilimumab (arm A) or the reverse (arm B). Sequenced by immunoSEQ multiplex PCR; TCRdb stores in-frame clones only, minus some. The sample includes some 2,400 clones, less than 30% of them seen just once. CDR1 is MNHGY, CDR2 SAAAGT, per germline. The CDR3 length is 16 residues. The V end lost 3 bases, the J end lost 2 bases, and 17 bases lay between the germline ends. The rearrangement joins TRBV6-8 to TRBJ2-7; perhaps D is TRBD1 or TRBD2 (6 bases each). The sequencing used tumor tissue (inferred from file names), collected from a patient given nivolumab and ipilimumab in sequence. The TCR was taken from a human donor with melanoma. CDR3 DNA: TGTGCCAGCAGTTATTTAGGGGGGCCCTCTCCCTACGAGCAGTACTTC. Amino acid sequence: CASSYLGGPSPYEQYF.